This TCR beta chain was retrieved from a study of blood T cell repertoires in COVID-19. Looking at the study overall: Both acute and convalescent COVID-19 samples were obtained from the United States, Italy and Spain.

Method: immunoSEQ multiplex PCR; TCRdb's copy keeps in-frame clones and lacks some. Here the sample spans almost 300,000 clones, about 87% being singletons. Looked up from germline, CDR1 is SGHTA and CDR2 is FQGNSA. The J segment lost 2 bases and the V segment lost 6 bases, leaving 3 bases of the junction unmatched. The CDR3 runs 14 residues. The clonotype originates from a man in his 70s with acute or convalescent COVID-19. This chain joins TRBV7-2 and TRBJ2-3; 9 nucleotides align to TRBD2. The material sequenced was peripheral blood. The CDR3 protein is CASSRTSDTDTQYF. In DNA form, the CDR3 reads TGTGCCAGCAGTCGGACTAGCGACACAGATACGCAGTATTTT.